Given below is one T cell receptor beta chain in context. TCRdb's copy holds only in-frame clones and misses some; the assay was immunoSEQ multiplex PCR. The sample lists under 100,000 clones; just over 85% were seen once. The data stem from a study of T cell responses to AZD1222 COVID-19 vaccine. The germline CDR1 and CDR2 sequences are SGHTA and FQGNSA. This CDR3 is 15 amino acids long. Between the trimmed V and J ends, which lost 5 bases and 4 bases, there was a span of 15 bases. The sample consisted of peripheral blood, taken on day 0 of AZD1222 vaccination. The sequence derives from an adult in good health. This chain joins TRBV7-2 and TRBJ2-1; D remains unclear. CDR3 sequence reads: CASSPQSDAYNEQFF. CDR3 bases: TGTGCCAGCAGCCCCCAGTCCGACGCTTACAATGAGCAGTTCTTC. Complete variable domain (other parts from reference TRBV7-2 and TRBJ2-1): GAGVSQSPSNKVTEKGKDVELRCDPISGHTALYWYRQSLGQGLEFLIYFQGNSAPDKSGLPSDRFSAERTGGSVSTLTIQRTQQEDSAVYLCASSPQSDAYNEQFFGPGTRLTVL.